The 12 T cell receptor beta chains below come from one sample, sequenced in a study of shared clonotypes between healthy human individuals. TCRdb's copy holds only in-frame clones and misses some; the assay was immunoSEQ multiplex PCR. The sample has about 2.4 million clones, about 92% seen once; the top ten hold roughly 0.15%. Sequenced: naive CD4+ T cells sorted from blood. Subset specified: CD45RA+ positively selected. These receptors originate from a man younger than 35 in good health.

About this clone: This sample includes further DNA sequences coding for the same CDR3. The rearrangement joins TRBV19 to TRBJ1-2; D call uncertain. The germline V gene has CDR1 LNHDA and CDR2 SQIVND (reference sequence). CDR3 length: 13 residues. Trimming stripped 3 bases from V and 4 bases from J, with 9 bases between. As DNA, the CDR3 is TGTGCCAGTAGTATCCCGTTAAGCTATGGCTACACCTTC. Translation gives CASSIPLSYGYTF.

The V gene is TRBV27, the J gene TRBJ2-2; TRBD1 agrees at 10 bases. The CDR3 contains 17 residues. Germline assignment: CDR1 MNHEY and CDR2 SMNVEV (reference sequence). The trim removed 0 bases at V and 5 bases at J, leaving 6 bases unmatched. The CDR3 sequence: CASSLSVGTGVTGELFF. The CDR3 DNA is TGTGCCAGCAGTTTATCAGTTGGGACAGGGGTGACCGGGGAGCTGTTTTTT.

This clone was seen once. This CDR3 is CAISESGSSNSPLHF. The CDR3 region has the DNA TGTGCCATCAGTGAGTCGGGGTCCAGTAATTCACCCCTCCACTTT. The chain carries TRBV10-3 and TRBJ1-6; D unresolved. Trimming left V 0 bases short and J 6 bases short, with 9 bases between. Germline V CDR1 and CDR2: ENHRY, SYGVKD. The CDR3 length is 15 residues.

The table lists this clone with a few counts. The chain recombines TRBV7-9 with TRBJ1-1; D is unresolved. The V and J ends lost 1 base and 2 bases respectively, with 11 bases between them. This CDR3 spans 15 amino acids. Germline CDR1 reads SEHNR; CDR2 reads FQNEAQ (reference sequence). Written as DNA, the CDR3 is TGTGCCAGCAGCTTAGGGGCAGGAGTAAACACTGAAGCTTTCTTT. Protein sequence: CASSLGAGVNTEAFF. Variable domain in full (rest from reference TRBV7-9 and TRBJ1-1): DTGVSQNPRHKITKRGQNVTFRCDPISEHNRLYWYRQTLGQGPEFLTYFQNEAQLEKSRLLSDRFSAERPKGSFSTLEIQRTEQGDSAMYLCASSLGAGVNTEAFFGQGTRLTVV.

V and J are TRBV10-1 and TRBJ2-7, with D possibly matching TRBD2 (6 bases). Deletions cut 2 bases from V and 2 bases from J, with 13 bases between. This CDR3 region has 15 residues. CDR1 is WNHNN and CDR2 is SYGVQD in the germline V gene (reference sequence). The CDR3 loop is CASSEGRGMPYEQYF. DNA of the CDR3: TGCGCCAGCAGTGAGGGTCGGGGGATGCCCTACGAGCAGTACTTC.

This clone occurred a few times. The gene calls are TRBV30 and TRBJ1-1; D is ambiguous. The V end was cut by 6 bases, the J end by 0 bases, with 8 bases between. The CDR3 totals 12 residues. Per germline, CDR1 GTSNPN and CDR2 SVGIG (reference sequence). As DNA, the CDR3 is TGTGCCTGTAAAGATTTGAACACTGAAGCTTTCTTT. It codes for CACKDLNTEAFF.

This chain joins TRBV2 and TRBJ2-7; tentatively, D is TRBD1 or TRBD2 (5 bases each). Germline-derived CDR1 and CDR2 are SNHLY and FYNNEI. V lost 6 bases and J 9 bases, leaving 15 bases between the germline ends. This CDR3 contains 12 residues. The CDR3 DNA is TGTGCCAGCAGGGCCCAGTTTGGGGGGCAGTACTTC. Translating it yields CASRAQFGGQYF.

V usage is TRBV18 and J usage is TRBJ1-3, with TRBD1 as a possible D gene (5 bases). The CDR3 is 15 amino acids. Trimming stripped 2 bases from V and 0 bases from J, with 8 bases between. Germline V gene sequence: CDR1 KGHSH, CDR2 LQKENI. CDR3 loop: CASSPYRSSGNTIYF. CDR3 DNA sequence: TGTGCCAGCTCACCATACAGGAGCTCTGGAAACACCATATATTTT.

This sequence joins TRBV29-1 and TRBJ1-2, with D possibly matching TRBD1 (5 bases). V lost 4 bases and J 4 bases, leaving 16 bases between the germline ends. Germline CDR1 reads SQVTM; CDR2 reads ANQGSEA. The CDR3 runs 14 residues. CDR3 DNA sequence: TGCAGCGTTGCATCAGGGACCGGGACCTATGGCTACACCTTC. It specifies CSVASGTGTYGYTF.

J is TRBJ2-2 and V is TRBV5-1, with D possibly TRBD2 on 5 matching bases. CDR1 and CDR2 from the germline V gene are SGHRS and YFSETQ. Between the trimmed V and J ends, which lost 7 bases and 4 bases, there was a span of 20 bases. This CDR3 contains 16 residues. In nucleotides, the CDR3 is TGCGCCAGCTCGGAACCCATGCCTAGCATCACCGGGGAGCTGTTTTTT. Its protein is CASSEPMPSITGELFF.

The chain has TRBV19 and TRBJ1-4; 10 nucleotides agree with TRBD1. V lost 7 bases, J lost 8 bases, and 7 bases stayed unmatched. From germline, CDR1 is LNHDA and CDR2 SQIVND (reference sequence). The CDR3 contains 14 residues. This CDR3 is CASIGTGVTEKLFF. Here the CDR3 DNA reads TGTGCCAGTATCGGGACAGGGGTGACGGAAAAACTGTTTTTT.

This clone appeared a few times. V gene TRBV9 combines with J gene TRBJ2-1, with 12 nucleotides matching TRBD2. The V segment lost 0 bases and the J segment 14 bases; nucleotides outside the gene matches: 6. The CDR3 runs 14 residues. CDR1 and CDR2 from the germline V gene are SGDLS and YYNGEE. The CDR3 region has the DNA TGTGCCAGCAGCGTAGGGGTGACTAGCGGGAGAGAGTTCTTC. Amino acid sequence: CASSVGVTSGREFF.